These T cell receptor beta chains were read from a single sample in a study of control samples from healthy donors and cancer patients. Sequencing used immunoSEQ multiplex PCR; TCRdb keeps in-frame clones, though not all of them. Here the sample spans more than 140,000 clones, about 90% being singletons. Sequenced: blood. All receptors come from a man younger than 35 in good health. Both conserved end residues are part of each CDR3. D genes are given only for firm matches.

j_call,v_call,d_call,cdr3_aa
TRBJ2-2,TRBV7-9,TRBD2,CASRPTSGVYTGELFF
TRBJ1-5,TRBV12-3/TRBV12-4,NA,CASSSLRSQPQHF
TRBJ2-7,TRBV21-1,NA,CASSKDEGGLYEQYF
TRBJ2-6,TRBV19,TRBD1,CASSLQGALLSGANVLTF
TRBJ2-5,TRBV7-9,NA,CASSLGFAQYF
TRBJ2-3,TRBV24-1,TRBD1,CATSDPGGQGASDTQYF
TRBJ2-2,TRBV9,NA,CASSSTATGELFF
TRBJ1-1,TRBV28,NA,CASSLGGENTEAFF
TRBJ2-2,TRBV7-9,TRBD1,CASSQDRVPPNTGELFF
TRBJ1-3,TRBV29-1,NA,CAAGTAGNTIYF
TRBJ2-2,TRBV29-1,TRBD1,CSVGTGSGELFF
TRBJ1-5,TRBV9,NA,CASSPRTVESNQPQHF
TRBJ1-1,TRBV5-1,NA,CASSLEGRTEAFF
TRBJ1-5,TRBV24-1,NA,CATRGGDNQPQHF
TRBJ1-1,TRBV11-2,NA,CASGEGWSEAFF
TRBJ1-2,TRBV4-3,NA,CASSQGRNSNYGYTF
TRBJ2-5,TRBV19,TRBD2,CASSIEGGGRRETQYF
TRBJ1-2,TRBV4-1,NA,CASSLQDPRDGYTF
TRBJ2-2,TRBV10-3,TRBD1,CAIRGSTGGTGELFF
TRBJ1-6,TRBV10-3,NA,CAIKSNPDSPLHF
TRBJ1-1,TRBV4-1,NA,CASSQEPRGPEAFF
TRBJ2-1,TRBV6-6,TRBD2,CASNPGTSGSYNEQFF
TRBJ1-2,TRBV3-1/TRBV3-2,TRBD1,CASSSPTGGAFGYTF
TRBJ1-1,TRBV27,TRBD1,CASRPGQRNTEAFF
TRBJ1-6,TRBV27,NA,CASSFGRAKSPLHF
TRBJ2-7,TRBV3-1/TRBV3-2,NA,CASSQPGAGEQYF
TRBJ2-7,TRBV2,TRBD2,CASSRPTITSGVWYEQYF
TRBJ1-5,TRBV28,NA,CASSLLGGQSNQPQHF
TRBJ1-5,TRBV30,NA,CAWSPGAGNQPQHF
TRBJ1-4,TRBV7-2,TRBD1,CASSLAGQPNEKLFF
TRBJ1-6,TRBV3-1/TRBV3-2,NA,CASSQDVGGVFYNSPLHF
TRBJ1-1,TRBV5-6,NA,CASSLQWMGTEAFF
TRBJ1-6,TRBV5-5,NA,CASSLANDRRNSPLHF
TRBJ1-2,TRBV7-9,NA,CASSHSFGGLNYGYTF
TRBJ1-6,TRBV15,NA,CATSRAPPKFLNSPLHF
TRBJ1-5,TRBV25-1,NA,CASSEGGQPQHF
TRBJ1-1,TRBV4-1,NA,CASSPREGNTEAFF
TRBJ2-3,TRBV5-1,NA,CASSLWQGDSTDTQYF
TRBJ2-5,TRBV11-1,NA,CASAPGGQQETQYF
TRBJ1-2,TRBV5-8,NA,CASSHARRHNYGYTF
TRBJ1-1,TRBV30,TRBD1,CAWSAGQGVSEAFF
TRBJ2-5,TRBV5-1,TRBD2,CASSEGTSGETQYF
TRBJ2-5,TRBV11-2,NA,CASSYRDQEYF
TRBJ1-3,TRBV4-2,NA,CASSQDRATSGNTIYF
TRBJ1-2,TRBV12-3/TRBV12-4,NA,CASSLPGEGGYTF
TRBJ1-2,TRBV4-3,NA,CASSQGLQGKDGYTF
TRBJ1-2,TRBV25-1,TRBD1,CASSPGTGGYGYTF
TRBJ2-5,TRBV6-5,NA,CASSYKETQYF
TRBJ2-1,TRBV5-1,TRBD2,CASSGGLAGAYNEQFF
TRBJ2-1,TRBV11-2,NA,CASSLSGLGNNEQFF
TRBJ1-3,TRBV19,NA,CASTLRWGNTIYF
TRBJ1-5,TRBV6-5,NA,CASSYAGGNQPQHF
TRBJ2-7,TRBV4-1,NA,CASSQVQGIYEQYF
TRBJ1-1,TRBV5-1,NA,CASSLSTQGVGTEAFF
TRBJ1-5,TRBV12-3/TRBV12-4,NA,CASSSMSNQPQHF
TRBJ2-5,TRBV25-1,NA,CASSERGHQETQYF
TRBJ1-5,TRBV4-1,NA,CASSQETGQPQHF
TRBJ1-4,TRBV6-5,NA,CASSGQSNEKLFF
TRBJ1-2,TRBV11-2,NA,CASSPTGGYGYTF
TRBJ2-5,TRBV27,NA,CASRSLGGAGFQETQYF